This passage covers 23 T cell receptor beta chains from one sample sequenced in a study of CD8 T cells in Susac syndrome. It was with random hexamers that roughly 0.5 to 1 ug RNA was reverse transcribed. TCRdb passed the immunoSEQ multiplex PCR reads through MiXCR, listing each CDR3 protein once. The repertoire holds roughly 150,000 distinct CDR3 sequences, with less than 97% as singletons. The sample was CD8+ T cells from PBMCs. These receptors all come from a human donor with multiple sclerosis.

The genes are TRBV2 and TRBJ2-7; 8 bases line up with TRBD2. In germline, CDR1 is SNHLY, CDR2 FYNNEI. This CDR3 contains 14 residues. The CDR3, as DNA: TGTGGACACTCCGGTAGCGGGGACCAGTACGAGCAGTACTTC. This encodes CGHSGSGDQYEQYF.

This clonotype was seen once. V is TRBV20-1 and J is TRBJ2-1; D possibly corresponds to TRBD2 (6 bases). The length of the CDR3 is 14 residues. V was pared by 6 bases and J by 6 bases, with 18 bases between. Germline assignment: CDR1 DFQATT and CDR2 SNEGSKA (reference sequence). The CDR3, as DNA: TGCAGTGCGCGAGGCCATGCTAGCGTCAATGAGCAGTTCTTC. It encodes CSARGHASVNEQFF.

Written as DNA, the CDR3 is TGTGCCTGGAGTGATGGTCTGGTCCCCAATGAAAAACTGTTTTTT. As protein: CAWSDGLVPNEKLFF. This sequence joins TRBV30 and TRBJ1-4; D gene unclear. Germline V gene sequence: CDR1 GTSNPN, CDR2 SVGIG (reference sequence). This CDR3 spans 15 amino acids. Trimming pared 1 base from V and 5 bases from J, leaving 14 bases between.

The chain couples TRBV29-1 to TRBJ2-5; 8 nucleotides align to TRBD1. The CDR3 has 14 amino acids. V lost 3 bases, J lost 3 bases, and 6 bases stayed unmatched. From germline, CDR1 is SQVTM and CDR2 ANQGSEA. CDR3 amino acids: CSVEVPDREETQYF. The CDR3 DNA reads as TGCAGCGTTGAGGTTCCGGACAGGGAAGAGACCCAGTACTTC.

This chain joins TRBV29-1 and TRBJ2-2, with D perhaps matching TRBD1 (5 bases). The CDR3 consists of 12 residues. Trimming cost V 0 bases and J 6 bases, with 5 bases left between them. Germline CDR1 SQVTM, CDR2 ANQGSEA. CDR3 sequence: CSVEEGAGELFF. The CDR3 coding sequence is TGCAGCGTTGAAGAAGGGGCCGGGGAGCTGTTTTTT.

The chain recombines TRBV29-1 with TRBJ2-7; the D gene is possibly TRBD2 (7 bases). CDR3 length: 13 residues. Trimming stripped 4 bases from V and 3 bases from J, with 13 bases between. Germline loops: CDR1 SQVTM, CDR2 ANQGSEA. The CDR3 DNA is TGCAGCGTTGTAACAGGGACTAACTACGAGCAGTACTTC. The encoded protein is CSVVTGTNYEQYF.

CDR3 sequence reads: CAWSSGNEQFF. Written as DNA, the CDR3 is TGTGCCTGGAGCTCCGGTAATGAGCAGTTCTTC. V is TRBV30 and J is TRBJ2-1; D gene ambiguous. This CDR3 has 11 amino acids. Germline V CDR1 and CDR2: GTSNPN, SVGIG (reference sequence). The germline V and J ends were trimmed by 3 bases and 7 bases, with 7 bases remaining between them.

The rearrangement uses TRBV20-1 and TRBJ2-2; 7 bases agree with TRBD1. The ends lost 6 bases at V and 2 bases at J; junction bases unmatched: 6. CDR3 length: 14 amino acids. CDR1 DFQATT and CDR2 SNEGSKA come from the germline V gene (reference sequence). The CDR3 sequence: CSAEDRENTGELFF. CDR3 in DNA: TGCAGTGCCGAAGACAGGGAAAACACCGGGGAGCTGTTTTTT.

This clonotype was picked up one time. The V call is TRBV6-5, the J call TRBJ2-2; 8 nucleotides line up with TRBD1. CDR1 MNHEY and CDR2 SVGAGI come from the germline V gene. J gave up 4 bases and V 2 bases, and 9 bases lay outside the gene matches. This CDR3 is built from 17 residues. CDR3 sequence (DNA): TGTGCCAGCAGTTACCCGCTGGGACAGGTTACCACCGGGGAGCTGTTTTTT. This translates into CASSYPLGQVTTGELFF.

V gene TRBV14 combines with J gene TRBJ2-7, with D perhaps matching TRBD1 (5 bases). Trimming stripped 5 bases from V and 0 bases from J, with 11 bases between. The CDR3 length is 14 residues. Per germline, CDR1 SGHDN and CDR2 FVKESK. The CDR3 sequence: CASSLGEGSYEQYV. DNA of the CDR3: TGTGCCAGCAGCTTAGGGGAAGGCTCCTACGAGCAGTACGTC.

This chain connects TRBV5-5 to TRBJ2-5, with TRBD2 as a possible D gene (6 bases). Germline CDR1 and CDR2: SGHKS and YYEKEE (reference sequence). V dropped 2 bases and J dropped 7 bases, with 21 bases sitting between them. The CDR3 loop spans 16 amino acids. The CDR3 DNA reads TGTGCCAGCAGCTTATCGAGGACTACCAATCAGGGGACCCAGTACTTC. Translation: CASSLSRTTNQGTQYF.

The chain combines TRBV29-1 with TRBJ2-3; 8 positions agree with TRBD1. Germline V lookup: CDR1 SQVTM, CDR2 ANQGSEA. The CDR3 consists of 14 residues. The trim removed 3 bases at V and 4 bases at J, leaving 6 bases unmatched. The DNA of the CDR3 is TGCAGCGTTGATCGGGACAGGCTCGCAGATACGCAGTATTTT. This gives the protein CSVDRDRLADTQYF.

J is TRBJ2-2 and V is TRBV6-2 or TRBV6-3; TRBD1 matches 7 bases. The germline gives CDR1 MNHEY, CDR2 SVGEGT. V gave up 11 bases and J gave up 7 bases; unmatched junction bases: 10. CDR3 length: 13 residues. The CDR3 sequence: CACLQGYFGELFF. Written as DNA, the CDR3 is TGTGCCTGCTTACAGGGGTACTTCGGGGAGCTGTTTTTT.

The DNA of the CDR3 is TGTGCCAGCAGTGACTCGGCGGACCCTCTATGGGGCTACACCTTC. Amino acids: CASSDSADPLWGYTF. This chain joins TRBV6-4 and TRBJ1-2; D ambiguous. Per germline, CDR1 MRHNA and CDR2 SNTAGT. The CDR3 length is 15 residues. V was clipped by 0 bases and J by 8 bases, with 16 bases between them.

The chain employs TRBV2 and TRBJ2-7, with D possibly matching TRBD1 (5 bases). The germline gives CDR1 SNHLY, CDR2 FYNNEI. V dropped 2 bases and J dropped 5 bases, with 10 bases sitting between them. This CDR3 contains 13 residues. As DNA, the CDR3 is TGTGCCAGCAGTGAATTCAGGGCGGACGAGCAGTACGTC. Translated: CASSEFRADEQYV.

The chain combines TRBV15 with TRBJ1-4; 7 bases match TRBD1. The CDR3 covers 14 residues. The germline gives CDR1 LNHNV, CDR2 YYDKDF (reference sequence). Trimming cost V 3 bases and J 6 bases; bases outside gene matches: 4. CDR3 nucleotides: TGTGCCACCAGCAGTGTTGGGACAGATGAAAAACTGTTTTTT. This gives the protein CATSSVGTDEKLFF.

This chain connects TRBV30 to TRBJ1-6; D might be TRBD1 (5 bases). Germline V gene sequence: CDR1 GTSNPN, CDR2 SVGIG (reference sequence). The CDR3 consists of 13 residues. Trimming took 3 bases from V and 8 from J, leaving 11 bases between them. The CDR3 protein is CAWSQDKDSPLHF. Written as DNA, the CDR3 is TGTGCCTGGAGCCAGGACAAGGATTCACCCCTCCACTTT.

The chain employs TRBV6-7 and TRBJ1-6, with D maybe TRBD1 (6 bases). TRBV6-7 is given ORF status, its function remaining uncertain. V lost 4 bases and J 7 bases, leaving 14 bases between the germline ends. This CDR3 is built from 15 residues. The CDR3 DNA reads TGTGCCAGCAGTTTCTTGGGGGCGGAAAATTCACCCCTCCACTTT. Translated, it gives CASSFLGAENSPLHF.

The chain employs TRBV7-9 and TRBJ2-3, with TRBD2 as a possible D gene (6 bases). Germline V gene lookup returns CDR1 SEHNR and CDR2 FQNEAQ (reference sequence). Trimming took off 2 bases at V and 4 bases at J, with 10 bases between the two ends. This CDR3 region has 14 residues. The CDR3 reads CASSLQLAPDTQYF. The CDR3 DNA reads TGTGCCAGCAGCTTACAACTAGCCCCAGATACGCAGTATTTT.

The J gene is TRBJ2-7, the V gene TRBV15; D could derive from TRBD1 or TRBD2 (5 bases each). The CDR3 covers 15 residues. V was clipped by 1 base and J by 9 bases, with 19 bases between them. Germline-derived CDR1 and CDR2 are LNHNV and YYDKDF (reference sequence). The chain's CDR3 is CATSRGRGVGDGQYV. Written as DNA, the CDR3 is TGTGCCACCAGCAGAGGCCGGGGTGTGGGGGACGGGCAGTACGTC.

The gene calls are TRBV5-6 and TRBJ2-7; D gene unclear. The CDR3 is 13 amino acids. Germline CDR1 and CDR2: SGHDT and YYEEEE. The V gene lost 3 bases and the J gene lost 4 bases, with 11 bases spanning the gap. In DNA form, the CDR3 reads TGTGCCAGCAGCTCCCCACAATTATACGAGCAGTACTTC. Its protein is CASSSPQLYEQYF.

V and J are TRBV20-1 and TRBJ1-1, with D uncertain. CDR3 length: 14 residues. V was clipped by 2 bases and J by 0 bases, with 10 bases between them. Germline values: CDR1 DFQATT, CDR2 SNEGSKA (reference sequence). CDR3 nucleotide sequence: TGCAGTGCTAGATATCCAGATTTGAACACTGAAGCTTTCTTT. It encodes CSARYPDLNTEAFF.

The chain employs TRBV11-2 and TRBJ2-2, with a weak D call TRBD1 (6 bases). V lost 7 bases and J 0 bases, leaving 12 bases between the germline ends. Germline V lookup: CDR1 SGHAT, CDR2 FQNNGV. The CDR3 sequence is 15 residues long. CDR3 nucleotides: TGTGCCAGCAACGTGGACAGAACGAACACCGGGGAGCTGTTTTTT. Translated, it gives CASNVDRTNTGELFF.